This TCR beta chain was identified in a study of post-analysis software for immune sequencing data. Findings of the study overall: Patients used four to six TRBV segments, including TRBV5-6, TRBV5-1 and TRBV20-1, more often than controls.

Incorporated into the TCR beta cDNA libraries were unique molecular identifiers, which served to reduce PCR and sequencing biases. TCRdb re-called the PCR reads with MiXCR, one entry per CDR3 protein. In the table there are roughly 800,000 distinct CDR3 sequences, approximately 53% of which are singletons. Germline loops: CDR1 SGHRS, CDR2 YFSETQ. V trimming: 7 bases; J trimming: 0 bases; junction bases outside the gene matches: 12. CDR3 length: 17 amino acids. A word on this clonotype: Its antigen is still unknown.

This sequence joins TRBV5-1 and TRBJ2-1; 8 positions agree with TRBD1. The source material was blood. The receptor comes from a girl aged 5 to 17 with multiple sclerosis. CDR3 in amino acids: CASGSLRQGLSYNEQFF. The CDR3 nucleotides read TGCGCCAGCGGATCACTTAGACAGGGGCTCTCCTACAATGAGCAGTTCTTC.